This T cell receptor beta chain was recovered during a study of CD8 T cells in ankylosing spondylitis. TCRdb re-derived calls from the 5' RACE reads in MiXCR, one entry per CDR3 protein. Of around 330,000 distinct CDR3 sequences in the sample, 11% were seen once. Study conclusions and caveats: Eight or nine highly homologous variants made up a TCR beta motif that seemed to typify ankylosing spondylitis blood.

Germline V gives CDR1 KGHSH, CDR2 LQKENI. The CDR3 is 15 amino acids. Between the trimmed V and J ends, which lost 2 bases and 1 base, there was a span of 11 bases. This clonotype appeared many times. The antigen is undetermined. The V and J genes are TRBV18 and TRBJ1-2; possible D gene TRBD1, 5 bases. Specimen: blood, either unsorted or a sorted T cell fraction (not recorded which). This sequence was found in a female donor with ankylosing spondylitis or in good health (not recorded which). The chain's CDR3 is CASSPALGDNYGYTF. The CDR3 DNA reads TGTGCCAGCTCACCAGCGTTGGGGGATAACTATGGCTACACCTTC.